What follows are 7 T cell receptor beta chains derived from one specimen sequenced in a study of blood T cell repertoires in COVID-19. Clones were read by immunoSEQ multiplex PCR, and TCRdb kept only the in-frame ones, dropping some. The sample consists of approximately 250,000 clones, approximately 84% of them appearing once. The sequenced sample consisted of PBMCs or T cells enriched from blood (not recorded which). The receptors stem from a man aged 40-55 years who had recovered from COVID-19.

This clone was picked up one time. V usage is TRBV18 and J usage is TRBJ2-7; TRBD2 agrees at 12 bases. From germline, CDR1 is KGHSH and CDR2 LQKENI. The junction had 6 bases not matched to a gene; V was cut back by 5 bases and J by 1 base. CDR3 length: 16 residues. This chain's CDR3 is CASSTTTSGGSYEQYF. DNA of the CDR3: TGTGCCAGCTCAACGACGACTAGCGGGGGATCCTACGAGCAGTACTTC.

This clone appeared a single time. The rearrangement links TRBV7-3 to TRBJ2-6; no reliable D call. Looked up from germline, CDR1 is SGHTA and CDR2 is FQGTGA. The CDR3 consists of 14 residues. The V end lost 4 bases, the J end lost 2 bases, and 6 bases lay between the germline ends. The DNA of the CDR3 is TGTGCCAGCAGCTCGTTAGCTGGGGCCAACGTCCTGACTTTC. Translating it yields CASSSLAGANVLTF.

Comment on this clone: A read error may account for a junction end that differs from germline. The V call is TRBV5-6, the J call TRBJ2-6; D possibly uses TRBD1 or TRBD2 (5 bases each). Per the germline V gene, CDR1 is SGHDT and CDR2 is YYEEEE. This CDR3 has 14 residues. The CDR3 DNA sequence: TGTGCCAGCACCTTGGGACGGGAATACAACGTCCTGACTTTC. It encodes CASTLGREYNVLTF.

This sequence joins TRBV7-9 and TRBJ1-1; D gene ambiguous. This CDR3 comprises 13 residues. The V and J ends lost 2 bases and 10 bases respectively, with 14 bases between them. Germline-derived CDR1 and CDR2 are SEHNR and FQNEAQ (reference sequence). The DNA for the CDR3 is TGTGCCAGCAGCTTATTCGGGGTGGACGGAGCTTTCTTT. Translation: CASSLFGVDGAFF. Based on the CDR3 plus reference TRBV7-9 and TRBJ1-1, the full variable domain is DTGVSQNPRHKITKRGQNVTFRCDPISEHNRLYWYRQTLGQGPEFLTYFQNEAQLEKSRLLSDRFSAERPKGSFSTLEIQRTEQGDSAMYLCASSLFGVDGAFFGQGTRLTVV.

This clone was picked up one time. V is TRBV6-2 or TRBV6-3 and J is TRBJ2-5; no definite D call. The CDR3 is 12 residues long. CDR1 and CDR2 from the germline V gene are MNHEY and SVGEGT. Trimming cost V 2 bases and J 7 bases, with 8 bases left between them. For the CDR3, the DNA is TGTGCCAGCAGTTACGGGCCCAGGACCCAGTACTTC. It codes for CASSYGPRTQYF.

The gene calls are TRBV29-1 and TRBJ2-1, with unresolved D. Germline CDR1 SQVTM, CDR2 ANQGSEA. The CDR3 sequence is 14 residues long. Trimming left V 7 bases short and J 0 bases short, with 13 bases between. The CDR3 loop reads CSGVGGSSYNEQFF. The DNA of the CDR3 is TGCAGCGGGGTCGGCGGCAGCTCCTACAATGAGCAGTTCTTC.

The CDR3 DNA sequence: TGTGCCAGCAGTTCAAACAGGGCAGAGACCCAGTACTTC. Its translation is CASSSNRAETQYF. This chain uses TRBV28 with TRBJ2-5; tentative D call: TRBD1 (6 bases). The CDR3 has 13 residues. V lost 4 bases to trimming and J lost 4 bases, with 10 bases between them. Per germline, CDR1 MDHEN and CDR2 SYDVKM.